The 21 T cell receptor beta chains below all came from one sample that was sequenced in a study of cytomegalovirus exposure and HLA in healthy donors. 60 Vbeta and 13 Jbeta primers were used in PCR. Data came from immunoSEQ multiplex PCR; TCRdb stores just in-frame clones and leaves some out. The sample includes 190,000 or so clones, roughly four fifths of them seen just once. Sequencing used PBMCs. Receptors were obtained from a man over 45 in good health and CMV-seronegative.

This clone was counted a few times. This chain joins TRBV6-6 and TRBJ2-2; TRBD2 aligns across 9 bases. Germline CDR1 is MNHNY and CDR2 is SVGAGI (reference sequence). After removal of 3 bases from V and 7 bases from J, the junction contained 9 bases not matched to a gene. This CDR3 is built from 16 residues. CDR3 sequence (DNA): TGTGCCAGCAGTTATGGGACTAGCCCAGTCCACGGGGAGCTGTTTTTT. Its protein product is CASSYGTSPVHGELFF.

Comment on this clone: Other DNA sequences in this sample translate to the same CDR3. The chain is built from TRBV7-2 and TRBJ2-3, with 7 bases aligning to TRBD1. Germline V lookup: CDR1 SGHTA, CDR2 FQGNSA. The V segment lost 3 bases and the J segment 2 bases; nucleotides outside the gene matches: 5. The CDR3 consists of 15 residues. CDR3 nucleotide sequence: TGTGCCAGCAGCTTTCGACAGGGTAACACAGATACGCAGTATTTT. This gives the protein CASSFRQGNTDTQYF. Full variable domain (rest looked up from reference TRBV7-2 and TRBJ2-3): GAGVSQSPSNKVTEKGKDVELRCDPISGHTALYWYRQSLGQGLEFLIYFQGNSAPDKSGLPSDRFSAERTGGSVSTLTIQRTQQEDSAVYLCASSFRQGNTDTQYFGPGTRLTVL.

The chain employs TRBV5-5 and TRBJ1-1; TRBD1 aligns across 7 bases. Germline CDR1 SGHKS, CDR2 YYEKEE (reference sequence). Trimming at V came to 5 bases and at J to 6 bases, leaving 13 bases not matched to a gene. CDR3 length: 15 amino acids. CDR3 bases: TGTGCCAGCAGGTATGACAGGGCGAGGTTCGCTGAAGCTTTCTTT. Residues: CASRYDRARFAEAFF.

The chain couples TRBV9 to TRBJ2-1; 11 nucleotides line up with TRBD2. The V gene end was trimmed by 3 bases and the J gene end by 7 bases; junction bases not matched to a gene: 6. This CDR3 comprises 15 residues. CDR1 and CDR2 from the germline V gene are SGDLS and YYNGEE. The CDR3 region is CASSGSSSGRNEQFF. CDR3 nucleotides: TGTGCCAGCAGCGGGAGCTCTAGCGGGAGGAATGAGCAGTTCTTC.

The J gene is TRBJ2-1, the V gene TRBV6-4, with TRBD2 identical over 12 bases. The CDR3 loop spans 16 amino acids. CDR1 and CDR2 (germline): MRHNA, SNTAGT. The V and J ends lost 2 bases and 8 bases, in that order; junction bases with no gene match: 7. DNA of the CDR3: TGTGCCAGCAGTGACGGGTGGACTAGCGGGAAAGATGAGCAGTTCTTC. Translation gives CASSDGWTSGKDEQFF.

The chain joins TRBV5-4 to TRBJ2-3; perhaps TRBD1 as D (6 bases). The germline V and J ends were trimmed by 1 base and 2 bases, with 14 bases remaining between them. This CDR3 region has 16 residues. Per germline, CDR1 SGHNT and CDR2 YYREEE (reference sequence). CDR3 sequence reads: CASSLLGAGATDTQYF. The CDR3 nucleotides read TGTGCCAGCAGCTTGCTCGGTGCAGGGGCCACAGATACGCAGTATTTT. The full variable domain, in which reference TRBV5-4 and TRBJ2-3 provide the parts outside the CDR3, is ETGVTQSPTHLIKTRGQQVTLRCSSQSGHNTVSWYQQALGQGPQFIFQYYREEENGRGNFPPRFSGLQFPNYSSELNVNALELDDSALYLCASSLLGAGATDTQYFGPGTRLTVL.

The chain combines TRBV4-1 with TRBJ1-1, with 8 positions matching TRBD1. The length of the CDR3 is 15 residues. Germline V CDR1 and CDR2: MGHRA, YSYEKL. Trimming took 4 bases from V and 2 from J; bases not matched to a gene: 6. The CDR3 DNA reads TGCGCCAGCAGCCCATCGACAGGGGTAAACACTGAAGCTTTCTTT. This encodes CASSPSTGVNTEAFF.

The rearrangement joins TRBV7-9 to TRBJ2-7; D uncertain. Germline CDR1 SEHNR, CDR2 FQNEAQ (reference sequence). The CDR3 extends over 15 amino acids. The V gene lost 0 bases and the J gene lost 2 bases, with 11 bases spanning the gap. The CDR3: CASSLANTVTYEQYF. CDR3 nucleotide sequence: TGTGCCAGCAGCTTAGCTAATACGGTCACCTACGAGCAGTACTTC.

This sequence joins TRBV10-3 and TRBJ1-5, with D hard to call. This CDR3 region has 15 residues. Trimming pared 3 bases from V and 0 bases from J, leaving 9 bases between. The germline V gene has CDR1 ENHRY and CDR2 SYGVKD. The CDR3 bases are TGTGCCATCAGTGAAGCCGCGGATAGCAATCAGCCCCAGCATTTT. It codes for CAISEAADSNQPQHF.

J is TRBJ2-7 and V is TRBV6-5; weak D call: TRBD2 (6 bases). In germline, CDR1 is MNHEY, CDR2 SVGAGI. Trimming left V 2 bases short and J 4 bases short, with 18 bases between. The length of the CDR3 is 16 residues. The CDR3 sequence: CASSYPGLRGSYEQYF. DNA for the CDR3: TGTGCCAGCAGTTACCCGGGACTGAGAGGGTCATACGAGCAGTACTTC.

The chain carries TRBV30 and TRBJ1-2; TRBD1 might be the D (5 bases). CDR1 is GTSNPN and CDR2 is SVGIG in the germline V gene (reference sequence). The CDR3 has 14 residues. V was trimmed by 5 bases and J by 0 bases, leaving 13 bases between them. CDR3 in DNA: TGTGCCTGGTCACGGGGGAACTCTAACTATGGCTACACCTTC. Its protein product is CAWSRGNSNYGYTF.

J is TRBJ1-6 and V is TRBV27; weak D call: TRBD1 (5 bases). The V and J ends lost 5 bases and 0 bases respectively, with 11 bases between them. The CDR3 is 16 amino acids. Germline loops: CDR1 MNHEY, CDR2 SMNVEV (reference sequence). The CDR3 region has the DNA TGTGCCAGCAGTGTACAGGCAAACTCCTATAATTCACCCCTCCACTTT. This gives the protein CASSVQANSYNSPLHF.

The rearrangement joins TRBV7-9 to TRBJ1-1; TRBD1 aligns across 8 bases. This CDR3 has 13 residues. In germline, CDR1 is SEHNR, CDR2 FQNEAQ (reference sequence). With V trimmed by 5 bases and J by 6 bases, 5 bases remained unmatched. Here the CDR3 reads CASSPDRGPEAFF. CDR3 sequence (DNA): TGTGCCAGCAGCCCTGACAGGGGCCCTGAAGCTTTCTTT.

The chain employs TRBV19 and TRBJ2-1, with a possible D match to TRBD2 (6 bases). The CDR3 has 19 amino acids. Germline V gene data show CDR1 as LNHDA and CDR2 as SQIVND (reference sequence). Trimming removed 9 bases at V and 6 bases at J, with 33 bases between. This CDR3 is CASPAGRGDPGLVPNEQFF. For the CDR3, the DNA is TGTGCCAGCCCGGCTGGGCGGGGAGACCCGGGATTAGTTCCCAATGAGCAGTTCTTC.

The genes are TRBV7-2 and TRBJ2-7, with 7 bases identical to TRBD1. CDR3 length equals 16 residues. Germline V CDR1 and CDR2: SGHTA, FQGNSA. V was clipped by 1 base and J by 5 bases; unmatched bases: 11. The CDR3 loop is CASSLGPETGSNEQYF. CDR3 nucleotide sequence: TGTGCCAGCAGCTTAGGCCCGGAGACAGGGAGTAACGAGCAGTACTTC. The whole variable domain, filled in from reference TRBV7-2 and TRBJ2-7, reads GAGVSQSPSNKVTEKGKDVELRCDPISGHTALYWYRQSLGQGLEFLIYFQGNSAPDKSGLPSDRFSAERTGGSVSTLTIQRTQQEDSAVYLCASSLGPETGSNEQYFGPGTRLTVT.

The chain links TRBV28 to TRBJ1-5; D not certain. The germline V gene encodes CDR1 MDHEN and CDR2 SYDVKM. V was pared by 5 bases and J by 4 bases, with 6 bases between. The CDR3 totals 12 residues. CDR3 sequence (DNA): TGTGCCAGCAGTATTCAGAATCAGCCCCAGCATTTT. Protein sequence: CASSIQNQPQHF.

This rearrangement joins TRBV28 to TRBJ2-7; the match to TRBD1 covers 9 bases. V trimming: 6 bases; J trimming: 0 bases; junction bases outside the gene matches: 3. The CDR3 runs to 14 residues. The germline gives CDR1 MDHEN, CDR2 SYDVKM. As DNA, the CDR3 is TGTGCCAGCAGGCGACAGGGGGGCTCCTACGAGCAGTACTTC. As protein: CASRRQGGSYEQYF. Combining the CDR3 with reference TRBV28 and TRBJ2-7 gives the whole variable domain DVKVTQSSRYLVKRTGEKVFLECVQDMDHENMFWYRQDPGLGLRLIYFSYDVKMKEKGDIPEGYSVSREKKERFSLILESASTNQTSMYLCASRRQGGSYEQYFGPGTRLTVT.

The CDR3 sequence: CASSPSMRQGTGELFF. DNA of the CDR3: TGTGCCAGCAGCCCGTCGATGAGGCAGGGGACAGGGGAGCTGTTTTTT. The chain joins TRBV9 to TRBJ2-2; maybe TRBD1 (6 bases). This CDR3 comprises 16 residues. The germline gives CDR1 SGDLS, CDR2 YYNGEE. Trimming shortened V by 4 bases and J by 8 bases, and 21 bases separated the two germline ends.

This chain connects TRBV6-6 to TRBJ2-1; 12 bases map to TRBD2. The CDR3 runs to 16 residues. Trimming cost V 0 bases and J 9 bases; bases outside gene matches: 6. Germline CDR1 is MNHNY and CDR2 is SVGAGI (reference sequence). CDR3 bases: TGTGCCAGCAGTTACTCGACTAGCGGGGGCCGGAGTGAGCAGTTCTTC. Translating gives CASSYSTSGGRSEQFF.

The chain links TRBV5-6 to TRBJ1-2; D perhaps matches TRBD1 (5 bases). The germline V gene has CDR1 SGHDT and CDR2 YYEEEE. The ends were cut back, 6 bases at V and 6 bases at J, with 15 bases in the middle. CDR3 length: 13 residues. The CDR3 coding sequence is TGTGCCAGCAATCTGCAGGGAGGGGATGGCTACACCTTC. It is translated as CASNLQGGDGYTF.

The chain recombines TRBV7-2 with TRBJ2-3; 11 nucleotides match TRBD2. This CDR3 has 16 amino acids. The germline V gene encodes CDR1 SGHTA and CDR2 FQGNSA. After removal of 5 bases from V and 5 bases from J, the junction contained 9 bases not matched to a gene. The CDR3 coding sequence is TGTGCCAGCAGCGCCTGGGCTAGCGGGAGGAGAGATACGCAGTATTTT. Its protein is CASSAWASGRRDTQYF.